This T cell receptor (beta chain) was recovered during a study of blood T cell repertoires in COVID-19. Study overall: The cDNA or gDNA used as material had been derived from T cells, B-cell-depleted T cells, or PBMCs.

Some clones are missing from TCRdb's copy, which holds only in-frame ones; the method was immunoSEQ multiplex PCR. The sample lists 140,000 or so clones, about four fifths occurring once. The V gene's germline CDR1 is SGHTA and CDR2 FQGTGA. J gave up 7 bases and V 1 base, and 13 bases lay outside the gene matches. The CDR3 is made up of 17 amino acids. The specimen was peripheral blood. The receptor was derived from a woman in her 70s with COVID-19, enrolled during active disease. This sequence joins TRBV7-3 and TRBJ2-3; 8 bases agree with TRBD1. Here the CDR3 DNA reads TGTGCCAGCAGCTTAAGTGGCCGGGACAGGTTCAAGCATACGCAGTATTTT. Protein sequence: CASSLSGRDRFKHTQYF.